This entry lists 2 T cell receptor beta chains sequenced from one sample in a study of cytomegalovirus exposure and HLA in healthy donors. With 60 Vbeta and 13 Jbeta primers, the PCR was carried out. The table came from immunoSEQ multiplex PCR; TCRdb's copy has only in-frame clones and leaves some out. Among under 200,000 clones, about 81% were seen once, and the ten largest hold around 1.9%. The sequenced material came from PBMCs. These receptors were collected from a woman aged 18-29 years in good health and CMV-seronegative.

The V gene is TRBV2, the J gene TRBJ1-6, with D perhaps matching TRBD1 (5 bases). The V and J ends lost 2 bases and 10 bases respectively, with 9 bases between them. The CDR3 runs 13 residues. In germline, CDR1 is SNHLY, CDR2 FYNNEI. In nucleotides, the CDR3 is TGTGCCAGCAGTGAACAGGGTTTCTCACCCCTCCACTTT. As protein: CASSEQGFSPLHF.

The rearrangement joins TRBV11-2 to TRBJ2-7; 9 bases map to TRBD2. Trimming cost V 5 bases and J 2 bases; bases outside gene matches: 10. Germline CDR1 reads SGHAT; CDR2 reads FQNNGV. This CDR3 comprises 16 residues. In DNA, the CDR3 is TGTGCCAGCAGCCCTAGGAATAGCGGGAGCGCCTACGAGCAGTACTTC. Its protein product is CASSPRNSGSAYEQYF.